This TCR beta chain comes out of a study of T cell responses to AZD1222 COVID-19 vaccine (dated by TCRdb to about 2021). Describing the broader study: AZD1222 recipients with second doses at about 4 weeks or about 12 weeks were pooled, because spike-specific TCR depth and breadth did not differ between schedules. A total of more than 230 trial participants underwent TCR sequencing, of whom about 200 received two doses of AZD1222 and about 25 received two doses of the MenACWY control vaccine. Trial participants were enrolled into age subgroups of 18-55, 56-69 and 70-plus years, which contained approximately 150, 28 and 58 TCR-sequenced participants, respectively. What the study reported, not specific to this receptor: Because no day 14 peak-response samples were available, the repertoires could be characterized only after the peak T cell response. Epitopes outside the regions mutated in the B.1.351 and B.1.1.7 variants were reportedly recognized by nearly half of the unique spike-specific TCRs. Participants were mostly white British and included more females than males, and it was suggested by the authors that clonal diversity may have been underestimated. After two AZD1222 doses, both the breadth and the depth of spike-specific TCRs were significantly higher than at day 0 and than in MenACWY recipients. In the small 56-69-year group, the increase in depth fell short of significance, most likely because of low power. The whole spike protein was spanned by vaccine-associated CD4 TCRs, and dominant responses were seen in regions 160-218 and 743-854. Only five to seven AZD1222 recipients were SARS-CoV-2 seropositive at baseline, limiting conclusions about previously exposed vaccinees.

As to this clone: Its recognized antigen is unknown. Per-nucleotide qualities are absent, and no much larger clonotype sits a single base away.

The CDR3 runs 15 amino acids, cysteine and phenylalanine included. The only DNA kept is the CDR3, 45 bases in frame from the first base. Between the V and J ends, shortened by 0 bases and 4 bases respectively, the junction contains 12 bases. CDR1 and CDR2, looked up from the germline V gene, are SGHAT and FQNNGV. According to the study, the label for this sample's time point signals: baseline before first vaccination. Vaccinee samples came from UK trials COV001 and COV002, including a single-blind randomized controlled phase 2/3 trial of AZD1222 (ChAdOx1 nCoV-19) in healthy adults. Trial participant PBMC samples were collected at day 0 and day 28 after the second dose for TCRbeta chain sequencing. The CDR3 regions of human TCRbeta chains were analyzed by immunosequencing. On the study's bioinformatics: TCRs in the repertoires were matched against a reference library of SARS-CoV-2-specific TCRs that had been generated with the MIRA antigen-specificity platform. Breadth meant the fraction of unique TCRs that were SARS-CoV-2-associated, whereas depth meant the fraction of total T cells that were SARS-CoV-2-associated. Using the MIRA data, each spike-specific TCR was mapped to the spike region that the TCR reacts to and placed in a CD4 or CD8 class. Log10-transformed breadth and depth values were compared by one-way ANOVA with Sidak's multiple comparisons tests. Held by TCRdb, this immuneACCESS table contains in-frame sequences only and omits some clones. Under half of the omission traces to an unresolved V gene where checked; the cause of the rest is unknown. V, J and clone size are those of that table, while D and trimming were read from the DNA. In all, the sample holds 95,000 to 150,000 clones, and 80% to 90% of those were seen once. Of the sample, roughly 10% is held by the ten largest clones.

This receptor was obtained from an adult in good health. This sequence uses TRBV11-2 and TRBJ2-5; a confident D gene designation cannot be given. The material sequenced was peripheral blood, taken on day 0 of AZD1222 vaccination. The bases read TGTGCCAGCAGCTTAGATTGGGGTGTGGGAGAGACCCAGTACTTC. This is translated as CASSLDWGVGETQYF.